This T cell receptor (beta chain) was obtained from a study of T-cell reconstitution after alpha-beta-depleted transplantation in children. Regarding the study as a whole: There were some patients whose high TCRbeta diversity at day 60 came from surviving recipient T cells and thymic progenitors. Reportedly, roughly two months post-transplant, alpha-beta T cells arose from several hundred expanded graft clones. Newly produced T cells mostly provided counts and TCRbeta diversity after one year, as hyperexpanded clones declined.

TCRbeta library construction was performed incorporating unique molecular identifiers. In TCRdb, the PCR reads were re-called with MiXCR into one record per CDR3 protein. The sample lists fewer than 250,000 distinct CDR3 sequences; approximately 8% were seen once. This clonotype was observed at least ten times. Its antigen is unidentified. This CDR3 has 14 amino acids. The germline CDR1 and CDR2 sequences are SNHLY and FYNNEI. V lost 4 bases and J 1 base, leaving 10 bases between the germline ends. Sequencing was performed on PBMCs, mostly from graft donor cells, taken 180 days after TCRalphabeta/CD19-depleted stem cell transplant. The J gene is TRBJ2-5, the V gene TRBV2; D might be TRBD1 or TRBD2, each matching 5 bases. This TCR was recovered from a male patient aged 10 to 17 who had a stem cell transplant for acute lymphoblastic leukemia, so the T cells may come from the graft donor. Written as DNA, the CDR3 is TGTGCCAGCAGTGGGGGGTCCCTCCAAGAGACCCAGTACTTC. Protein product: CASSGGSLQETQYF.